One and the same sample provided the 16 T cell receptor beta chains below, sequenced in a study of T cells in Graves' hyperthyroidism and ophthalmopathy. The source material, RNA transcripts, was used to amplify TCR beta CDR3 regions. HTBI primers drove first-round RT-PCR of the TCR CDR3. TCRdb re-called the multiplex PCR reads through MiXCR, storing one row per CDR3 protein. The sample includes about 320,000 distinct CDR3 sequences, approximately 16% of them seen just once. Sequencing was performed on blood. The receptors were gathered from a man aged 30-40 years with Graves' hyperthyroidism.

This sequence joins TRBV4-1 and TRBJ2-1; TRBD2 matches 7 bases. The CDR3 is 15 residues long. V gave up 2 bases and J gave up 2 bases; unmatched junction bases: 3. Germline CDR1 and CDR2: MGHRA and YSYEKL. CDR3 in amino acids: CASSQKSGTYNEQFF. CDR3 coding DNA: TGCGCCAGCAGCCAAAAGAGCGGGACCTACAATGAGCAGTTCTTC.

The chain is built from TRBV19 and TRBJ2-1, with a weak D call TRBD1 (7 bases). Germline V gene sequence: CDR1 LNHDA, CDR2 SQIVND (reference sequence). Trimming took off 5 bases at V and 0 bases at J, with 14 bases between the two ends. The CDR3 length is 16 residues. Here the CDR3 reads CASSSAGGSSYNEQFF. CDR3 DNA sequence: TGTGCCAGTAGTTCGGCAGGGGGGAGCTCCTACAATGAGCAGTTCTTC.

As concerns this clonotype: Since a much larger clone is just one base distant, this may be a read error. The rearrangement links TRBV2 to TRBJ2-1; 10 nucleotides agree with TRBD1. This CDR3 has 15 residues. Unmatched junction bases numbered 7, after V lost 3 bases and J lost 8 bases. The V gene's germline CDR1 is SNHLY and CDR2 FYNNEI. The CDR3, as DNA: TGTGCCAGCAGTGATCCGGGACAGGGGATTTATGAGCAGTTCTTC. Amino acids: CASSDPGQGIYEQFF.

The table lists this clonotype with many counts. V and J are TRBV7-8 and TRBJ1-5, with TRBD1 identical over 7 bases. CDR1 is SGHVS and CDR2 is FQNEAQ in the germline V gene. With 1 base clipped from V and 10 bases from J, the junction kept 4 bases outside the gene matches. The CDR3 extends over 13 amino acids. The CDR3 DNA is TGTGCCAGCAGCTTAGACCGACAGGGCCCCCAGCATTTT. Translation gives CASSLDRQGPQHF.

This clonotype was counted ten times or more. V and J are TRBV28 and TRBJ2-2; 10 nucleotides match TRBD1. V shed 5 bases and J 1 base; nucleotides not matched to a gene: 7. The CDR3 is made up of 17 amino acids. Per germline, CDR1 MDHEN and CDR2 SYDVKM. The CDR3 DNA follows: TGTGCCAGCAGTCCTGCCGGGACAGGGGTGAACACCGGGGAGCTGTTTTTT. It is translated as CASSPAGTGVNTGELFF.

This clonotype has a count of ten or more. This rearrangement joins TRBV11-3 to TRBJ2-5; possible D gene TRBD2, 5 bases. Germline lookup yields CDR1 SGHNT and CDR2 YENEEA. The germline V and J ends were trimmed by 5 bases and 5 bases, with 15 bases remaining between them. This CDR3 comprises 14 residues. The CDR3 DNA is TGTGCCAGCAGCCCTGACCTGGGCGGGGAGACCCAGTACTTC. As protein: CASSPDLGGETQYF.

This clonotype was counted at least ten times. CDR3 amino acids: CASDTRTGIGELFF. DNA of the CDR3: TGTGCCAGTGACACCCGGACAGGGATCGGGGAGCTGTTTTTT. The rearrangement joins TRBV12-3 or TRBV12-4 to TRBJ2-2; 8 nucleotides align to TRBD1. CDR3 size: 14 residues. The V segment lost 9 bases and the J segment 7 bases; nucleotides outside the gene matches: 10.

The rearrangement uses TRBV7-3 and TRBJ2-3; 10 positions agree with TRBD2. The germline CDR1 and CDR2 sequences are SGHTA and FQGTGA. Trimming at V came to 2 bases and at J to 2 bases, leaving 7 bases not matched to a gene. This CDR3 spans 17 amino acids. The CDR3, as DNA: TGTGCCAGCAGCTTAGACGGAGCGGGAGGGTCCACAGATACGCAGTATTTT. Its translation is CASSLDGAGGSTDTQYF.

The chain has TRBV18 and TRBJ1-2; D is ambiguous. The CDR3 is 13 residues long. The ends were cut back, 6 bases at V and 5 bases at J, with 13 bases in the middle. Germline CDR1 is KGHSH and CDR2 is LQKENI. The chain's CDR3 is CASSPRRGYGYTF. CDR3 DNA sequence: TGTGCCAGCTCGCCGAGACGGGGTTATGGCTACACCTTC.

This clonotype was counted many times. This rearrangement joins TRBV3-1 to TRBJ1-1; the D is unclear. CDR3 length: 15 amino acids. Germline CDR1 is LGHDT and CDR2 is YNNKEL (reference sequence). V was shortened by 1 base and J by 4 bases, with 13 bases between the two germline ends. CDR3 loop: CASSQGTVLGTEAFF. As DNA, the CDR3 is TGTGCCAGCAGCCAAGGTACAGTACTGGGCACTGAAGCTTTCTTT.

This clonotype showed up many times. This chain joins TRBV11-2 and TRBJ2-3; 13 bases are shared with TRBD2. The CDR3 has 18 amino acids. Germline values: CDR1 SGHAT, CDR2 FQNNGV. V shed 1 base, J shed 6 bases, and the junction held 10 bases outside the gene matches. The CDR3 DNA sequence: TGTGCCAGCAGCTTAGCTAGACTAGCGGGAGGTGAGGCGGATACGCAGTATTTT. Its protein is CASSLARLAGGEADTQYF.

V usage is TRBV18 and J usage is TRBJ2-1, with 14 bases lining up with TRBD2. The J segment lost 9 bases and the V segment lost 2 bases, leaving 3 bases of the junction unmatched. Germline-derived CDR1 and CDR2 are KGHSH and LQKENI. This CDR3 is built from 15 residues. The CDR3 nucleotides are TGTGCCAGCTCACCAGGGACTAGCGGGAGAATTGAGCAGTTCTTC. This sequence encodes CASSPGTSGRIEQFF. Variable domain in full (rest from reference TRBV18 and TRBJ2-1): NAGVMQNPRHLVRRRGQEARLRCSPMKGHSHVYWYRQLPEEGLKFMVYLQKENIIDESGMPKERFSAEFPKEGPSILRIQQVVRGDSAAYFCASSPGTSGRIEQFFGPGTRLTVL.

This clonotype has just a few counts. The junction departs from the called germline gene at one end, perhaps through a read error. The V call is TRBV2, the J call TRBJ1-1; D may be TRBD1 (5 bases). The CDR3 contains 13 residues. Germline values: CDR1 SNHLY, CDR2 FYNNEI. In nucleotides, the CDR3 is TGTGCCAGCAGCCCCGGGACCCACACTGAAGCTATCTTT. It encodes CASSPGTHTEAIF. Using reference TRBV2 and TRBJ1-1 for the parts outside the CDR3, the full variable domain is EPEVTQTPSHQVTQMGQEVILRCVPISNHLYFYWYRQILGQKVEFLVSFYNNEISEKSEIFDDQFSVERPDGSNFTLKIRSTKLEDSAMYFCASSPGTHTEAIFGQGTRLTVV.

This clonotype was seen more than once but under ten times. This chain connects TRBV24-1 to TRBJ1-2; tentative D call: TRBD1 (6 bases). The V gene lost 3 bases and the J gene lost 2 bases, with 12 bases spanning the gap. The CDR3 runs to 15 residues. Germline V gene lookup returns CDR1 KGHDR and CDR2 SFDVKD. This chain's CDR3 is CATSDPRGGNYGYTF. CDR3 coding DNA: TGTGCCACCAGTGATCCCCGAGGGGGAAACTATGGCTACACCTTC.

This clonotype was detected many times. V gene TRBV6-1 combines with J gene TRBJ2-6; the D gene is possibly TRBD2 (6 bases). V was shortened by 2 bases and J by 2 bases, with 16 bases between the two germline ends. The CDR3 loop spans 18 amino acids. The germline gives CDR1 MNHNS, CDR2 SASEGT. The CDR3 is CASSERQGGPTGANVLTF. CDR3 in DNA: TGTGCCAGCAGTGAAAGGCAGGGAGGCCCCACTGGGGCCAACGTCCTGACTTTC.

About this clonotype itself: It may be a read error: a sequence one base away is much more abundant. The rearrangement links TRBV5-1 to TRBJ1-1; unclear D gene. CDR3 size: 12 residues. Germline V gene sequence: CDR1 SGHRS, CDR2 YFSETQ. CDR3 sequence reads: CASSWSGTEGFF. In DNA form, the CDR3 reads TGCGCCAGCAGCTGGTCGGGCACTGAAGGTTTCTTT.